The TCR beta chain under discussion was sequenced for a study of blood T cell repertoires in COVID-19. Study information: T cells, B-cell-depleted T cells, or PBMCs provided the cDNA or gDNA that served as material.

The CDR3 covers 14 residues. V gave up 4 bases and J gave up 6 bases; unmatched junction bases: 7. CDR1 is SGHRS, CDR2 YFSETQ, per germline. In the original workflow: Reference gene primer amplification yielded estimated nucleated cell counts. This table comes from immunoSEQ multiplex PCR, and its TCRdb copy is limited to in-frame clones, with some not included. The DNA gave D and trimming, while V, J and clone size come from that table. Here the sample spans under 200,000 clones, 82% being singletons. Living in about two dozen US areas, the participants were between about 18 and 90 years of age. The TCR sequence derives from a woman aged 55-75 years with acute COVID-19. The sequencing input was PBMCs or T cells enriched from blood (not recorded which). The chain combines TRBV5-1 with TRBJ2-7; 10 bases map to TRBD1. DNA of the CDR3: TGCGCCAGCAGCAAAACGGGACAGGGGCCCGAGCAGTACTTC. As protein: CASSKTGQGPEQYF.